Listed here are 10 T cell receptor beta chains from one sample, sequenced in a study of beta chain features in type 1 diabetes. Study-level results: When Type 1 diabetes patients were examined, their TCRB CDR3s proved moderately but significantly shorter in all four CD4+ subsets.

These receptors are not linked to any known antigen. Every bit of the isolated RNA underwent reverse transcription, so sequencing read expressed TCRB transcripts. Measured with immunoSEQ multiplex PCR; TCRdb has only the in-frame clones, and not every one. The sample carries over 120,000 clones, about 13% recorded once. Sample: central memory CD4+ T cells from blood. Receptor source: a man younger than 35 with type 1 diabetes.

This clone was observed many times. DNA of the CDR3: TGTGCCAGCAGCGCCCAGGGTACCGGGGCCAACGTCCTGACTTTC. Amino acids: CASSAQGTGANVLTF. The genes are TRBV13 and TRBJ2-6, with a possible D match to TRBD1 (5 bases). Trimming pared 5 bases from V and 4 bases from J, leaving 12 bases between. The germline CDR1 and CDR2 sequences are PRHDT and FYEKMQ (reference sequence). The CDR3 sequence is 15 residues long.

The genes are TRBV14 and TRBJ1-1; D possibly corresponds to TRBD1 (5 bases). CDR3 size: 14 residues. The germline V gene encodes CDR1 SGHDN and CDR2 FVKESK. The V and J ends lost 0 bases and 4 bases respectively, with 9 bases between them. CDR3 sequence (DNA): TGTGCCAGCAGCCAAGATTCAGGGACCACTGAAGCTTTCTTT. Its protein product is CASSQDSGTTEAFF.

This clone was counted ten times or more. In nucleotides, the CDR3 is TGTGCCAGCAGCGGACGGCGGTTAAGCTCCTACGAGCAGTACTTC. As protein: CASSGRRLSSYEQYF. The gene calls are TRBV7-9 and TRBJ2-7; D not certain. The CDR3 contains 15 residues. Trimming took off 5 bases at V and 0 bases at J, with 14 bases between the two ends. The germline gives CDR1 SEHNR, CDR2 FQNEAQ (reference sequence).

This sequence joins TRBV9 and TRBJ1-6; D is perhaps TRBD1 (5 bases). Per germline, CDR1 SGDLS and CDR2 YYNGEE. CDR3 length: 14 residues. Trimming removed 2 bases at V and 10 bases at J, with 13 bases between. The CDR3 region is CASSVENRPSPLHF. The DNA for the CDR3 is TGTGCCAGCAGCGTCGAGAACAGGCCGTCACCCCTCCACTTT.

V usage is TRBV4-2 and J usage is TRBJ1-5; D gene ambiguous. Per the germline V gene, CDR1 is LGHNA and CDR2 is YNFKEQ. The CDR3 loop spans 17 amino acids. V lost 0 bases and J lost 0, with 12 bases in between. The CDR3 spells CASSQEITRYSNQPQHF. DNA of the CDR3: TGTGCCAGCAGCCAAGAAATCACCAGATATAGCAATCAGCCCCAGCATTTT.

The chain couples TRBV2 to TRBJ1-1; no clear D. CDR1 and CDR2 (germline): SNHLY, FYNNEI. With 4 bases removed from V and 3 bases from J, the gap between germline ends came to 15 bases. The CDR3 loop spans 15 amino acids. The CDR3 DNA sequence: TGTGCCAGCAGTGTCCAGGCAGTAGCTCACACTGAAGCTTTCTTT. Protein: CASSVQAVAHTEAFF.

V is TRBV7-2 and J is TRBJ2-7; 7 bases align to TRBD2. The CDR3 runs 17 residues. In germline, CDR1 is SGHTA, CDR2 FQGNSA. Losses at the gene ends were 6 bases for V and 0 bases for J; bases not matched to a gene: 14. CDR3 nucleotides: TGTGCCAGCAGAAGATACACAGCGGGGTCGAGCTCCTACGAGCAGTACTTC. This sequence encodes CASRRYTAGSSSYEQYF.

This clone was counted only a few times. The chain is built from TRBV9 and TRBJ2-1, with unresolved D. From germline, CDR1 is SGDLS and CDR2 YYNGEE. CDR3 length: 15 amino acids. V lost 3 bases, J lost 3 bases, and 13 bases lay in between. The chain's CDR3 is CASSARPDGYNEQFF. As DNA, the CDR3 is TGTGCCAGCAGCGCCCGACCGGACGGCTACAATGAGCAGTTCTTC.

This chain links TRBV6-6 with TRBJ2-3, with 8 bases fitting TRBD1. The V gene's germline CDR1 is MNHNY and CDR2 SVGAGI (reference sequence). The CDR3 contains 15 residues. The junction had 4 bases not matched to a gene; V was cut back by 0 bases and J by 5 bases. CDR3 amino acids: CASSYSGQGGDTQYF. In DNA, the CDR3 is TGTGCCAGCAGTTACTCCGGACAGGGTGGAGATACGCAGTATTTT.

The table lists this clone with a few counts. V is TRBV9 and J is TRBJ2-3; D is unresolved. From germline, CDR1 is SGDLS and CDR2 YYNGEE. This CDR3 comprises 14 residues. V gave up 0 bases and J gave up 2 bases, with 7 bases separating them. Here the CDR3 DNA reads TGTGCCAGCAGCGTAGGCCCCACCACAGATACGCAGTATTTT. Translation gives CASSVGPTTDTQYF.